This T cell receptor (beta chain) was sequenced during a study of neurological immune-mediated disorders. As to time point: longitudinal time-point 2. For the unsorted libraries, 2 million PBMCs stored at -80 C served as input. General study findings and limits: Multiple sclerosis, the disease with the least TCR clonal expansion, fell below healthy controls, whereas HTLV-1-associated myelopathy showed the most. None of the CDR3 amino acid sequences in expanded clones turned up in more than one subject, which points to private repertoires in all groups.

This clonotype was counted many times. What it binds is unknown. CDR3 size: 15 residues. V lost 5 bases, J lost 0 bases, and 12 bases lay in between. The germline CDR1 and CDR2 sequences are SGHVS and FQNEAQ. Template-switch 5'RACE cDNA synthesis added a 10-nucleotide unique molecular identifier. TCRdb ran MiXCR on the 5' RACE reads and lists one entry per CDR3 protein. The sample records some 87,000 distinct CDR3 sequences, approximately 13% being singletons. This clonotype was sampled from a female donor with HTLV-1-associated myelopathy (HAM/TSP). Sequencing input: PBMCs. The gene calls are TRBV7-8 and TRBJ2-3; tentative D call: TRBD2 (6 bases). CDR3 loop: CASSHSGPSTDTQYF. CDR3 DNA: TGTGCCAGCAGCCACAGCGGGCCCAGCACAGATACGCAGTATTTT.